The present T cell receptor beta chain was sequenced within a study of blood T cells in healthy people across ages. Next came a second PCR, run for 7 to 11 cycles, which used a sample-barcoded 5' primer along with a J-beta primer mix. One entry per CDR3 protein results from TCRdb running MiXCR on the 5' RACE reads. The table shows 800,000 to 950,000 distinct CDR3 sequences, with approximately 49% occurring only once. Trimming cost V 0 bases and J 8 bases, with 22 bases left between them. Germline V CDR1 and CDR2: MGHRA, YSYEKL. The CDR3 length is 17 residues. This TCR was recovered from a man aged 30-40 years in good health. This chain joins TRBV4-1 and TRBJ1-1, with a possible D match to TRBD1 (5 bases). The sample consisted of blood. The CDR3 DNA sequence: TGCGCCAGCAGCCAAGACCGGGCAGCAGGGTATTCCACGGAAGCTTTCTTT. Protein sequence: CASSQDRAAGYSTEAFF.